The entry that follows covers one T cell receptor (beta chain) sequence. Germline-derived CDR1 and CDR2 are SNHLY and FYNNEI. Trimming removed 3 bases at V and 4 bases at J, with 12 bases between. The CDR3 length is 14 residues. This record comes from a study of sequential checkpoint blockade in melanoma. The method was immunoSEQ multiplex PCR; TCRdb's version includes in-frame clones alone and lacks a portion of them. Among approximately 3,700 clones listed, around three fifths were seen once. Regarding treatment: randomized to nivolumab then ipilimumab (arm A) or the reverse (arm B). The chain combines TRBV2 with TRBJ1-2, with a possible D match to TRBD1 (6 bases). The source is a human patient with melanoma. Some clones in this sample may be carry-over from other donors' samples. Here the sequenced sample was CD8+ T cells sorted from blood (inferred from file names), taken from a patient given nivolumab and ipilimumab in sequence. The CDR3 DNA reads TGTGCCAGCAGTGAGATGGACAGACTCTATGGCTACACCTTC. The encoded protein is CASSEMDRLYGYTF.